This T cell receptor (beta chain) was sequenced for a study of cytomegalovirus exposure and HLA in healthy donors. The CDR3 spans 14 residues. Germline values: CDR1 MNHNS, CDR2 SASEGT. The junction had 2 bases not matched to a gene; V was cut back by 3 bases and J by 1 base. The study's findings and limits: Association of a missense DCLRE1C variant with TCR beta V- and J-gene trimming was reported in a later analysis. The dataset shows that most TCR sequences were rare, while some public TCRs occurred in many donors.

A note on this clone: Its cognate antigen is unknown.

PCR was performed using 60 Vbeta and 13 Jbeta primers. Generated by immunoSEQ multiplex PCR, the TCRdb table keeps only in-frame clones and is missing some. The sample comprises nearly 110,000 clones, 65% to 80% of which are singletons, and about 6% rests with the top ten. This clonotype was obtained from a woman in her 50s in good health and CMV-seropositive. The sample was PBMCs. The chain is built from TRBV6-1 and TRBJ1-1; 7 nucleotides align to TRBD1. This chain's CDR3 is CASSDYRGNTEAFF. Here the CDR3 DNA reads TGTGCCAGCAGTGATTACAGGGGGAACACTGAAGCTTTCTTT.